This TCR beta chain was retrieved from a study of blood T cell repertoires in COVID-19. The CDR3 sequence is 14 residues long. Germline CDR1 is LGHDT and CDR2 is YNNKEL (reference sequence). The V gene lost 5 bases and the J gene lost 0 bases, with 8 bases spanning the gap. Allocation to cohorts depended on clinical history reported by the participants. Measured with immunoSEQ multiplex PCR; TCRdb has only the in-frame clones, and not every one. The sample consists of about 190,000 clones, approximately 80% of them appearing once. V is TRBV3-1 (or the pseudogene TRBV3-2) and J is TRBJ2-1; D may be TRBD2 (7 bases). This TCR was recovered from a woman aged 45-65 years who had recovered from COVID-19. Sequencing was carried out using PBMCs or T cells enriched from blood (not recorded which). The CDR3 nucleotides are TGTGCCAGCAGCGGGGGGGCCTCCTACAATGAGCAGTTCTTC. It yields the protein CASSGGASYNEQFF.